This is a list of T cell receptor beta chains from one sample in a study of blood T cell repertoires in COVID-19. Produced via immunoSEQ multiplex PCR; TCRdb's table is partial and in-frame only. The sample has roughly 230,000 clones, about 80% seen once; the top ten hold under 5%. The specimen sequenced was peripheral blood. All receptors come from a man aged 50 to 59 with active or convalescent COVID-19. Each CDR3 is given with its conserved first and last residue. A D gene is named only where the DNA matches it firmly. Size values are once, few and many counts, or a class for expanded clones, and some rows have none.

d_gene	v_gene	abundance	j_gene	len	CDR3nt	CDR3aa
.	TRBV9	.	TRBJ2-3	13	TGTGCCAGCAGCGTAGCTATGACAGATACGCAGTATTTT	CASSVAMTDTQYF
TRBD1	TRBV11-2	.	TRBJ1-1	15	TGTGCCAGCAGCACCTACTGGACAGGTCAAACTGAAGCTTTCTTT	CASSTYWTGQTEAFF
TRBD1	TRBV11-3	.	TRBJ2-2	15	TGTGCCAGCAGCCCACAGGGGGCAAACACCGGGGAGCTGTTTTTT	CASSPQGANTGELFF
TRBD2	TRBV5-5	once	TRBJ2-1	19	TGTGCCAGCAGCTCGCCGGGACTAGCGGGGGGTTTCTCCTACAATGAGCAGTTCTTC	CASSSPGLAGGFSYNEQFF
.	TRBV5-4	.	TRBJ1-3	16	TGTGCCAGCAGCGACGCCCGGGGTCGCTCTGGAAACACCATATATTTT	CASSDARGRSGNTIYF
TRBD1	TRBV5-1	.	TRBJ1-4	15	TGCGCCAGCAGCTTCAGGACAGGGGTGAATGAAAAACTGTTTTTT	CASSFRTGVNEKLFF
.	TRBV19	few	TRBJ2-7	11	TGTGCCAGTCGCGGGGAGAACGAGCAGTACTTC	CASRGENEQYF
.	TRBV2	.	TRBJ1-1	15	TGTGCCAGCAGTGAATATGGGGGGAGGTACACTGAAGCTTTCTTT	CASSEYGGRYTEAFF
.	TRBV27	.	TRBJ1-5	14	TGTGCCAGCAGTTCGAGACAGGGCAATCAGCCCCAGCATTTT	CASSSRQGNQPQHF
.	TRBV7-2	.	TRBJ1-1	15	TGTGCCAGCAGCCCGAGGACAGCCGTTAACACTGAAGCTTTCTTT	CASSPRTAVNTEAFF
.	TRBV7-3	.	TRBJ2-2	15	TGTGCCAGCAGCCCTAGCAGGGGAAGCACCGGGGAGCTGTTTTTT	CASSPSRGSTGELFF
.	TRBV7-2	.	TRBJ1-6	16	TGTGCCAGCAGATCCCCCAGGGTTAACTATAATTCACCCCTCCACTTT	CASRSPRVNYNSPLHF
.	TRBV14	.	TRBJ2-5	15	TGTGCCAGCAGCCATCGTTCGACGGGGGAAAAGACCCAGTACTTC	CASSHRSTGEKTQYF
TRBD2	TRBV7-2	.	TRBJ2-3	16	TGTGCCAGCAGCTTAGCGCCTAGCGGGGGACTAGATACGCAGTATTTT	CASSLAPSGGLDTQYF
.	TRBV2	.	TRBJ1-2	10	TGTGCCAGCCGGGGGATGGGCTACACCTTC	CASRGMGYTF
TRBD1	TRBV18	.	TRBJ2-3	17	TGTGCCAGCTCACCTTTTCCACCGGGACAGGGTGCAGATACGCAGTATTTT	CASSPFPPGQGADTQYF
.	TRBV19	.	TRBJ1-4	13	TGTGCCAGTACTACGATACAGGGAGTACAACTGTTTTTT	CASTTIQGVQLFF
TRBD1	TRBV5-4	.	TRBJ1-2	15	TGTGCCAGCAGCTTGGCCGGGACAGGGGTGGCTGGCTACACCTTC	CASSLAGTGVAGYTF
.	TRBV3-1/TRBV3-2	.	TRBJ2-7	12	TGTGCCAGCAGCCACGGCTCCTACGAGCAGTACTTC	CASSHGSYEQYF
TRBD1	TRBV7-8	.	TRBJ1-5	15	TGTGCCAGCAGCTCATCCGGGACAGAGGGTCAGCCCCAGCATTTT	CASSSSGTEGQPQHF
.	TRBV5-1	.	TRBJ2-3	13	TGCGCCAGCAGCGTCGACAGCTTAGATACGCAGTATTTT	CASSVDSLDTQYF
TRBD1	TRBV5-1	.	TRBJ1-1	13	TGCGCCAGCAGGTCTACAGGGGACACTGAAGCTTTCTTT	CASRSTGDTEAFF
TRBD1	TRBV7-9	.	TRBJ2-1	16	TGTGCCAGCAGCGACCCCCAACAGGGGGCTTACAATGAGCAGTTCTTC	CASSDPQQGAYNEQFF